One and the same sample provided the 23 T cell receptor beta chains below, sequenced in a study of chemoradiotherapy in HPV16-positive cancers. TCRdb keeps only in-frame clones here, not all; method: immunoSEQ multiplex PCR. The table lists 12,000 or so clones, around 81% of them singletons. The sample was gathered from a patient who underwent chemoradiotherapy. The receptors originated from a human donor with HPV-associated anogenital cancer.

This chain connects TRBV9 to TRBJ2-1; TRBD1 matches 8 bases. J lost 7 bases, V lost 4 bases, and 13 bases had no gene match. Germline CDR1 is SGDLS and CDR2 is YYNGEE. The CDR3 runs 16 residues. In DNA form, the CDR3 reads TGTGCCAGCAGCCCCCGGGGTGGACAGGGCGGTAATGAGCAGTTCTTC. Translation gives CASSPRGGQGGNEQFF.

CDR3 sequence reads: CASSPQGHSNQPQHF. The CDR3 region has the DNA TGTGCCAGCAGTCCACAGGGGCATAGCAATCAGCCCCAGCATTTT. V is TRBV7-2 and J is TRBJ1-5, with 7 nucleotides matching TRBD1. Germline lookup yields CDR1 SGHTA and CDR2 FQGNSA. Trimming took 6 bases from V and 0 from J; bases not matched to a gene: 5. CDR3 size: 15 residues.

The chain carries TRBV11-2 and TRBJ2-1; D remains ambiguous. Trimming removed 1 base at V and 5 bases at J, with 6 bases between. Germline CDR1 reads SGHAT; CDR2 reads FQNNGV. There are 13 residues in the CDR3. The CDR3 DNA sequence: TGTGCCAGCAGCTTAGGCAGAAACAATGAGCAGTTCTTC. This gives the protein CASSLGRNNEQFF. Full variable domain (missing parts from reference TRBV11-2 and TRBJ2-1): EAGVAQSPRYKIIEKRQSVAFWCNPISGHATLYWYQQILGQGPKLLIQFQNNGVVDDSQLPKDRFSAERLKGVDSTLKIQPAKLEDSAVYLCASSLGRNNEQFFGPGTRLTVL.

The chain carries TRBV5-1 and TRBJ2-5; D unresolved. This CDR3 contains 12 residues. Trimming removed 2 bases at V and 0 bases at J, with 2 bases between. Germline-derived CDR1 and CDR2 are SGHRS and YFSETQ. CDR3 nucleotide sequence: TGCGCCAGCAGCTTTGACCAAGAGACCCAGTACTTC. Amino acid sequence: CASSFDQETQYF.

The rearrangement links TRBV5-6 to TRBJ2-5, with D maybe TRBD2 (5 bases). Germline CDR1 SGHDT, CDR2 YYEEEE. This CDR3 is 13 amino acids long. Trimming left V 3 bases short and J 5 bases short, with 11 bases between. This chain's CDR3 is CASSSDWRETQYF. DNA of the CDR3: TGTGCCAGCAGCTCGGACTGGAGGGAGACCCAGTACTTC.

The count of this clone is one. V usage is TRBV7-2 and J usage is TRBJ2-3; 10 bases are shared with TRBD2. CDR3 length: 15 residues. V shed 5 bases and J 1 base; nucleotides not matched to a gene: 3. Per the germline V gene, CDR1 is SGHTA and CDR2 is FQGNSA. CDR3 coding DNA: TGTGCCAGCAGCGCCGGACTAGCGGGCACAGATACGCAGTATTTT. Translation gives CASSAGLAGTDTQYF. Full variable domain (outside the CDR3, taken from reference TRBV7-2 and TRBJ2-3): GAGVSQSPSNKVTEKGKDVELRCDPISGHTALYWYRQSLGQGLEFLIYFQGNSAPDKSGLPSDRFSAERTGGSVSTLTIQRTQQEDSAVYLCASSAGLAGTDTQYFGPGTRLTVL.

The V call is TRBV6-6, the J call TRBJ1-2; D is unresolved. Per germline, CDR1 MNHNY and CDR2 SVGAGI (reference sequence). This CDR3 spans 13 amino acids. Trimming cost V 6 bases and J 0 bases, with 8 bases left between them. Here the CDR3 reads CASSIRSNYGYTF. CDR3 coding DNA: TGTGCCAGCAGCATCCGATCTAACTATGGCTACACCTTC.

The V call is TRBV29-1, the J call TRBJ2-7, with a weak D call TRBD1 (6 bases). This CDR3 spans 13 amino acids. Germline V gene lookup returns CDR1 SQVTM and CDR2 ANQGSEA. V was shortened by 3 bases and J by 3 bases, with 12 bases between the two germline ends. For the CDR3, the DNA is TGCAGCGTTGAGTCAGGGGTCAACTACGAGCAGTACTTC. Its protein is CSVESGVNYEQYF.

V and J are TRBV11-2 and TRBJ2-7; no clear D gene. The CDR3 runs to 14 residues. Deletions cut 1 base from V and 1 base from J, with 8 bases between. Per the germline V gene, CDR1 is SGHAT and CDR2 is FQNNGV. CDR3 bases: TGTGCCAGCAGCTTAGGGGTAGGGTCCTACGAGCAGTACTTC. As protein: CASSLGVGSYEQYF.

The rearrangement joins TRBV7-9 to TRBJ2-1, with D possibly matching TRBD2 (5 bases). Trimming pared 1 base from V and 6 bases from J, leaving 13 bases between. Germline V lookup: CDR1 SEHNR, CDR2 FQNEAQ (reference sequence). This CDR3 has 15 residues. The CDR3 sequence is CASSLVSEGSNEQFF. The CDR3 DNA reads TGTGCCAGCAGCTTAGTCTCAGAGGGAAGCAATGAGCAGTTCTTC.

This chain uses TRBV19 with TRBJ2-7; TRBD2 aligns across 9 bases. CDR1 is LNHDA, CDR2 SQIVND, per germline (reference sequence). The V segment lost 7 bases and the J segment 2 bases; nucleotides outside the gene matches: 6. The CDR3 is 14 residues long. The CDR3 reads CASKVEREAYEQYF. In DNA form, the CDR3 reads TGTGCCAGTAAGGTGGAGCGGGAGGCCTACGAGCAGTACTTC.

This clone showed up just once. The gene calls are TRBV4-2 and TRBJ2-5, with 7 bases identical to TRBD1. This CDR3 spans 16 amino acids. Trimming removed 4 bases from V and 1 base from J; junction bases left unmatched: 9. CDR1 is LGHNA and CDR2 is YNFKEQ in the germline V gene. CDR3 residues: CASSPGQPFLQETQYF. As DNA, the CDR3 is TGTGCCAGCAGCCCGGGACAGCCTTTCCTCCAAGAGACCCAGTACTTC.

The chain couples TRBV5-6 to TRBJ2-7; tentatively, D is TRBD2 (8 bases). The V gene's germline CDR1 is SGHDT and CDR2 YYEEEE. The CDR3 length is 15 residues. V was trimmed by 0 bases and J by 4 bases, leaving 14 bases between them. Here the CDR3 DNA reads TGTGCCAGCAGCTTGGCCGGGAGGGGGCGATACGAGCAGTACTTC. This encodes CASSLAGRGRYEQYF.

The chain employs TRBV19 and TRBJ1-6, with 7 bases aligning to TRBD1. The CDR3 runs 16 residues. CDR1 is LNHDA, CDR2 SQIVND, per germline (reference sequence). With 2 bases clipped from V and 4 bases from J, the junction kept 5 bases outside the gene matches. For the CDR3, the DNA is TGTGCCAGTAGTATATCCGGGACAGCGTATAATTCACCCCTCCACTTT. Protein sequence: CASSISGTAYNSPLHF.

The V and J genes are TRBV10-3 and TRBJ2-3, with a tentative D call TRBD2 (6 bases). The CDR3 consists of 15 residues. V lost 4 bases to trimming and J lost 0 bases, with 11 bases between them. Germline-derived CDR1 and CDR2 are ENHRY and SYGVKD. The CDR3 protein is CAISGRGGSTDTQYF. As DNA, the CDR3 is TGTGCCATCAGTGGGCGGGGCGGGAGCACAGATACGCAGTATTTT.

This chain joins TRBV9 and TRBJ2-7; 8 bases are a match to TRBD1. Losses at the gene ends were 3 bases for V and 6 bases for J; bases not matched to a gene: 8. CDR3 length: 14 residues. Germline V lookup: CDR1 SGDLS, CDR2 YYNGEE. Written as DNA, the CDR3 is TGTGCCAGCAGCGCCGACCAGGGGGCGGGCGAGCAGTACTTC. It yields the protein CASSADQGAGEQYF.

The V and J genes are TRBV6-1 and TRBJ2-1, with 11 bases matching TRBD2. CDR1 is MNHNS, CDR2 SASEGT, per germline. There are 18 residues in the CDR3. Trimming cost V 2 bases and J 2 bases; bases outside gene matches: 8. The CDR3 sequence: CASSELPGLAGTYNEQFF. DNA of the CDR3: TGTGCCAGCAGTGAACTCCCCGGACTAGCGGGCACCTACAATGAGCAGTTCTTC.

The chain joins TRBV2 to TRBJ1-4; D remains unclear. V lost 3 bases and J 0 bases, leaving 5 bases between the germline ends. Germline lookup yields CDR1 SNHLY and CDR2 FYNNEI. The CDR3 length is 14 residues. This chain's CDR3 is CASSERTTNEKLFF. As DNA, the CDR3 is TGTGCCAGCAGTGAGCGTACAACTAATGAAAAACTGTTTTTT.

The V call is TRBV5-1, the J call TRBJ2-7; 7 nucleotides align to TRBD1. Germline assignment: CDR1 SGHRS and CDR2 YFSETQ. J lost 2 bases, V lost 6 bases, and 11 bases had no gene match. The CDR3 totals 15 residues. This chain's CDR3 is CASTTDGQGAYEQYF. CDR3 bases: TGCGCCAGCACCACAGATGGGCAGGGGGCCTACGAGCAGTACTTC.

There are a few counts of this clone. V gene TRBV7-3 combines with J gene TRBJ2-5; the D is unclear. CDR1 and CDR2 from the germline V gene are SGHTA and FQGTGA. This CDR3 contains 15 residues. V was clipped by 0 bases and J by 2 bases, with 10 bases between them. CDR3 amino acids: CASSLTGSKQETQYF. Written as DNA, the CDR3 is TGTGCCAGCAGCTTAACAGGCAGTAAACAAGAGACCCAGTACTTC.

The rearrangement links TRBV11-2 to TRBJ2-7; 9 bases match TRBD1. The V gene end was trimmed by 5 bases and the J gene end by 0 bases; junction bases not matched to a gene: 11. Looked up from germline, CDR1 is SGHAT and CDR2 is FQNNGV. The CDR3 totals 17 residues. The CDR3 nucleotides are TGTGCCAGCAGCCCTCCGGACAGGGGCCCTATCTCCTACGAGCAGTACTTC. Translation: CASSPPDRGPISYEQYF.

V is TRBV7-2 and J is TRBJ2-5; 8 bases are a match to TRBD2. Trimming removed 5 bases from V and 2 bases from J; junction bases left unmatched: 1. CDR1 is SGHTA, CDR2 FQGNSA, per germline. The CDR3 is made up of 13 amino acids. CDR3 coding DNA: TGTGCCAGCAGCCGCGGGGGGCAAGAGACCCAGTACTTC. Protein sequence: CASSRGGQETQYF.

The chain couples TRBV19 to TRBJ2-3, with 8 bases lining up with TRBD1. Germline trimming cut 5 bases from V and 1 base from J; bases unmatched to any gene: 5. CDR3 length: 15 amino acids. Germline V lookup: CDR1 LNHDA, CDR2 SQIVND (reference sequence). The CDR3 spells CASSQGQVGTDTQYF. For the CDR3, the DNA is TGTGCCAGTAGTCAGGGACAGGTGGGCACAGATACGCAGTATTTT. The whole variable domain, remainder taken from reference TRBV19 and TRBJ2-3, is DGGITQSPKYLFRKEGQNVTLSCEQNLNHDAMYWYRQDPGQGLRLIYYSQIVNDFQKGDIAEGYSVSREKKESFPLTVTSAQKNPTAFYLCASSQGQVGTDTQYFGPGTRLTVL.